Listed here are 11 T cell receptor beta chains from one sample, sequenced in a study of blood T cell repertoires in COVID-19. The data were produced by immunoSEQ multiplex PCR, yet TCRdb's version contains in-frame clones alone and is incomplete. The sample includes around 250,000 clones, about 83% of them seen just once. Sequenced material: peripheral blood. These receptors were obtained from a man older than 75 with acute or convalescent COVID-19.

A single count supports this clone. The rearrangement uses TRBV7-9 and TRBJ2-3; 9 bases align to TRBD1. This CDR3 is 14 amino acids long. CDR1 is SEHNR, CDR2 FQNEAQ, per germline (reference sequence). Trimming at V came to 3 bases and at J to 3 bases, leaving 1 base not matched to a gene. For the CDR3, the DNA is TGTGCCAGCAGCTTGACAGGGGGAACAGATACGCAGTATTTT. This translates into CASSLTGGTDTQYF. Supplemented by reference TRBV7-9 and TRBJ2-3, the full variable domain reads DTGVSQNPRHKITKRGQNVTFRCDPISEHNRLYWYRQTLGQGPEFLTYFQNEAQLEKSRLLSDRFSAERPKGSFSTLEIQRTEQGDSAMYLCASSLTGGTDTQYFGPGTRLTVL.

This clone was recorded once. The chain joins TRBV25-1 to TRBJ1-2; D remains ambiguous. The CDR3 loop spans 13 amino acids. V lost 4 bases to trimming and J lost 4 bases, with 10 bases between them. Germline values: CDR1 MGHDK, CDR2 SYGVNS. The CDR3 nucleotides are TGTGCCAGCAGTGGTAGCCTACCCTATGGCTACACCTTC. Translated, it gives CASSGSLPYGYTF.

V is TRBV2 and J is TRBJ1-6; the D is unclear. Germline CDR1 reads SNHLY; CDR2 reads FYNNEI. There are 13 residues in the CDR3. The ends were cut back, 6 bases at V and 10 bases at J, with 13 bases in the middle. The DNA for the CDR3 is TGTGCCAGCAGCCTAGGCCAGCGGTCACCCCTCCACTTT. Translation gives CASSLGQRSPLHF.

J is TRBJ2-5 and V is TRBV10-3; 8 positions match TRBD1. J was trimmed by 3 bases and V by 4 bases; bases with no gene match: 10. The CDR3 is made up of 16 amino acids. CDR1 and CDR2 from the germline V gene are ENHRY and SYGVKD. Here the CDR3 reads CAISAKGRGREETQYF. The CDR3 DNA reads TGTGCCATCAGTGCGAAAGGCAGGGGGCGAGAAGAGACCCAGTACTTC.

The V gene is TRBV29-1, the J gene TRBJ2-3; D not resolved. V lost 4 bases, J lost 4 bases, and 9 bases lay in between. Germline V gene lookup returns CDR1 SQVTM and CDR2 ANQGSEA. The CDR3 loop spans 12 amino acids. The CDR3 sequence: CSVGGAPDTQYF. Here the CDR3 DNA reads TGCAGCGTTGGAGGAGCCCCAGATACGCAGTATTTT.

This rearrangement joins TRBV3-1 (or the pseudogene TRBV3-2) to TRBJ2-5; 7 bases line up with TRBD2. Germline CDR1 and CDR2: LGHDT and YNNKEL (reference sequence). The CDR3 spans 15 residues. The trim removed 4 bases at V and 5 bases at J, leaving 10 bases unmatched. The DNA for the CDR3 is TGTGCCAGCAGCCCCGGGGGAGGGGCCGGGGAGACCCAGTACTTC. It codes for CASSPGGGAGETQYF.

This clone was observed a handful of times. The gene calls are TRBV6-4 and TRBJ1-1, with 8 bases lining up with TRBD1. This CDR3 spans 13 amino acids. Germline values: CDR1 MRHNA, CDR2 SNTAGT. J was trimmed by 4 bases and V by 3 bases; bases with no gene match: 1. CDR3 region: CASSEGTGTEAFF. DNA for the CDR3: TGTGCCAGCAGTGAAGGGACAGGCACTGAAGCTTTCTTT.

This chain connects TRBV28 to TRBJ1-5; tentative D call: TRBD1 (5 bases). The CDR3 is made up of 17 amino acids. Trimming pared 8 bases from V and 2 bases from J, leaving 22 bases between. The germline CDR1 and CDR2 sequences are MDHEN and SYDVKM. The DNA of the CDR3 is TGTGCCAGCGATATTTTGGGGGGGGTAGTTCGCAATCAGCCCCAGCATTTT. Amino acids: CASDILGGVVRNQPQHF.

As regards this clone: This sample also contains other DNA sequences that code for the same CDR3. The J gene is TRBJ2-1, the V gene TRBV5-1; 9 bases map to TRBD2. This CDR3 has 16 residues. V dropped 4 bases and J dropped 0; count of bases not matched to a gene: 5. The germline V gene has CDR1 SGHRS and CDR2 YFSETQ. In DNA form, the CDR3 reads TGCGCCAGCAGCCTGACGACTAGCGGCTCCTACAATGAGCAGTTCTTC. This sequence encodes CASSLTTSGSYNEQFF.

The CDR3 DNA is TGTGCCAGCAGCTTAGGGCAGGGGACGGATACGCAGTATTTT. Its translation: CASSLGQGTDTQYF. This chain connects TRBV7-2 to TRBJ2-3; maybe TRBD1 (6 bases). The V end was cut by 1 base, the J end by 6 bases, with 11 bases between. The CDR3 sequence is 14 residues long. CDR1 SGHTA and CDR2 FQGNSA come from the germline V gene.

This chain connects TRBV28 to TRBJ2-1, with 7 bases fitting TRBD1. The CDR3 has 14 residues. Germline V gives CDR1 MDHEN, CDR2 SYDVKM. Unmatched junction bases numbered 6, after V lost 6 bases and J lost 4 bases. CDR3 in amino acids: CASRGDSTYNEQFF. CDR3 nucleotides: TGTGCCAGCAGGGGGGACAGTACTTACAATGAGCAGTTCTTC.